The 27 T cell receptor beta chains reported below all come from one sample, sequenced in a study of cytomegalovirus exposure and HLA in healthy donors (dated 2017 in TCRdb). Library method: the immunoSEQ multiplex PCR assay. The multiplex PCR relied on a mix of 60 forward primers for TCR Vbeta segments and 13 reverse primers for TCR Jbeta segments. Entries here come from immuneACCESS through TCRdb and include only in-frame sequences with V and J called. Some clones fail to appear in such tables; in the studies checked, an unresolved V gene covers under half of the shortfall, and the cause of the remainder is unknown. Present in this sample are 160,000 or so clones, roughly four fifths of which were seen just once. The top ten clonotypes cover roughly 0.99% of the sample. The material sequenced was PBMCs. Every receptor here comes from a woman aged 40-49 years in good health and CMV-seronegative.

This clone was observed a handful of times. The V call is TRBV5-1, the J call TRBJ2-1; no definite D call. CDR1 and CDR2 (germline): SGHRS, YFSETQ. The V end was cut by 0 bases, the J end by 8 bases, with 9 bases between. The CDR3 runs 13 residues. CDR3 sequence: CASSLGEVYEQFF. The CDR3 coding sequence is TGCGCCAGCAGCTTGGGCGAGGTCTATGAGCAGTTCTTC.

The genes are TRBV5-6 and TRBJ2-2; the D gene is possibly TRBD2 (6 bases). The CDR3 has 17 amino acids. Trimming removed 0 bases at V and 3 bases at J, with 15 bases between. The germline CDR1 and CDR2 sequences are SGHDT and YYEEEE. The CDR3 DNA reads TGTGCCAGCAGCTTGGAGTTTGGAGGGAGATACACCGGGGAGCTGTTTTTT. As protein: CASSLEFGGRYTGELFF.

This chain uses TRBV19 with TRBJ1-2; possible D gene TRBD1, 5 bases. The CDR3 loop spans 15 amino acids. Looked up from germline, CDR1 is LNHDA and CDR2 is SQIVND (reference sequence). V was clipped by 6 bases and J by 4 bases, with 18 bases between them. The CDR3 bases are TGTGCCAGTAGCCCGGGACTGTACCCCGGCTATGGCTACACCTTC. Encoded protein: CASSPGLYPGYGYTF.

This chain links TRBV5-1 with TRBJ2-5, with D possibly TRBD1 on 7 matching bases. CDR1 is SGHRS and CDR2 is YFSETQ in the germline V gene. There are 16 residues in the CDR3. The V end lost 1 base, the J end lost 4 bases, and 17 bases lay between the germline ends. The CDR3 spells CASSLSGGRDVETQYF. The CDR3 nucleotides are TGCGCCAGCAGCTTGTCAGGGGGGCGCGATGTAGAGACCCAGTACTTC.

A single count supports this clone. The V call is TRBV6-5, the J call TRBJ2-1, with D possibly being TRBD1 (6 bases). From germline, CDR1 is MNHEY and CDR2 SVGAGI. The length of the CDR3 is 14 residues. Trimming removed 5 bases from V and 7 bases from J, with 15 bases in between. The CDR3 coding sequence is TGTGCCAGCAGTGGGACAAGGAGAGGGAATGAGCAGTTCTTC. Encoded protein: CASSGTRRGNEQFF.

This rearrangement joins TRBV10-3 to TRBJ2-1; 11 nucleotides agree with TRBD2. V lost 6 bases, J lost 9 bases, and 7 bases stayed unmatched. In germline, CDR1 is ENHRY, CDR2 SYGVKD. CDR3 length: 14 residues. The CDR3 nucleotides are TGTGCCATCAGGCCGTTAGCGGGAGGGGGTGAGCAGTTCTTC. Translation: CAIRPLAGGGEQFF.

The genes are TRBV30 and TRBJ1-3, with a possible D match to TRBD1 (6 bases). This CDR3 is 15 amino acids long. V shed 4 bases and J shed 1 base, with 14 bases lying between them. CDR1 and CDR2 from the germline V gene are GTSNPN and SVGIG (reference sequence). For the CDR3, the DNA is TGTGCCTGGAAAACAGGGTTTACTTCTGGAAACACCATATATTTT. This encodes CAWKTGFTSGNTIYF.

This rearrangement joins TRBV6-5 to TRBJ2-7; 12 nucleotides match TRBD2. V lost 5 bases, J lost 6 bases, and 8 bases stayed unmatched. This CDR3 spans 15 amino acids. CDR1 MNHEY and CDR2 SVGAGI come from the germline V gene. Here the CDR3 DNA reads TGTGCCAGCAGTCGTAGACTAGCGGGAGAGAGCGAGCAGTACTTC. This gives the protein CASSRRLAGESEQYF.

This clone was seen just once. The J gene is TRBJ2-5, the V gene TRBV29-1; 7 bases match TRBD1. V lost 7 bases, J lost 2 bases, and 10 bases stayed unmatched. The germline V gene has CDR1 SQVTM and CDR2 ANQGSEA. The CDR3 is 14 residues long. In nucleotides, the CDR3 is TGCAGCGGTATATGGGGACAGATACAAGAGACCCAGTACTTC. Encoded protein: CSGIWGQIQETQYF.

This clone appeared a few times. The CDR3 bases are TGTGCCAGCAGTTCAAGGGACACTTCGACCTACGAGCAGTACTTC. Encoded protein: CASSSRDTSTYEQYF. The V gene is TRBV6-5, the J gene TRBJ2-7; TRBD1 is a possible D gene (6 bases). The CDR3 consists of 15 residues. The V gene's germline CDR1 is MNHEY and CDR2 SVGAGI. V lost 4 bases and J 2 bases, leaving 15 bases between the germline ends.

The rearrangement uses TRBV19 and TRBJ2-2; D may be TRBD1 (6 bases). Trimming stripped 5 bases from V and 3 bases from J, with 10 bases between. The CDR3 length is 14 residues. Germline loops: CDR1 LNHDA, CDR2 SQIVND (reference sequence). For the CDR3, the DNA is TGTGCCAGTAGTCCTAGACAGGACACCGGGGAGCTGTTTTTT. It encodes CASSPRQDTGELFF.

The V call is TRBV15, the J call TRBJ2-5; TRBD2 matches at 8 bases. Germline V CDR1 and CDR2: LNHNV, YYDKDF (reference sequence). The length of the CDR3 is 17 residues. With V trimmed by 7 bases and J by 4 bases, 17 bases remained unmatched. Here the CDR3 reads CATNRGNAGLGRETQYF. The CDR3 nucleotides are TGTGCCACCAACCGGGGAAACGCGGGACTAGGAAGAGAGACCCAGTACTTC.

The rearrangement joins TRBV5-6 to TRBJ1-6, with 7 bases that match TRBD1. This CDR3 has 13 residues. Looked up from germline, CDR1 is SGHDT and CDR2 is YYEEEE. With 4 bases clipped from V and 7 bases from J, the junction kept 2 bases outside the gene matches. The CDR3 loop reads CASSPDRNSPLHF. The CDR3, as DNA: TGTGCCAGCAGCCCGGACAGGAATTCACCCCTCCACTTT.

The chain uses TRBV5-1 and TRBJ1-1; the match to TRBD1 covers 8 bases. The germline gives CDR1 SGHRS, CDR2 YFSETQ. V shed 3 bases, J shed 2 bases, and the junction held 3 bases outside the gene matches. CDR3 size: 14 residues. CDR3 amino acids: CASSWGQENTEAFF. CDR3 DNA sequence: TGCGCCAGCAGCTGGGGACAGGAAAACACTGAAGCTTTCTTT.

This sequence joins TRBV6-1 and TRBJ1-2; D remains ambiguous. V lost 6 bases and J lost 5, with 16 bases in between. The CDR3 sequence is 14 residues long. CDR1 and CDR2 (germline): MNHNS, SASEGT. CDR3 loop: CASSAEEMGYGYTF. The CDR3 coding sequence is TGTGCCAGCAGCGCGGAGGAAATGGGGTATGGCTACACCTTC.

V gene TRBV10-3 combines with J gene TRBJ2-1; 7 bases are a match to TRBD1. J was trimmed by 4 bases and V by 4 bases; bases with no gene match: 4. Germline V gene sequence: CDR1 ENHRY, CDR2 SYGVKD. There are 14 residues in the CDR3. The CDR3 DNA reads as TGTGCCATCAGTGGGACAGGCTTATACAATGAGCAGTTCTTC. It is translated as CAISGTGLYNEQFF.

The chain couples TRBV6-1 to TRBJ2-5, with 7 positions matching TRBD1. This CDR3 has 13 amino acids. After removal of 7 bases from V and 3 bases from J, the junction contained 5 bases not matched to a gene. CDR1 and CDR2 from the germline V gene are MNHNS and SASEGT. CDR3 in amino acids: CASKGTGEETQYF. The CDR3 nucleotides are TGTGCCAGCAAAGGTACAGGGGAAGAGACCCAGTACTTC.

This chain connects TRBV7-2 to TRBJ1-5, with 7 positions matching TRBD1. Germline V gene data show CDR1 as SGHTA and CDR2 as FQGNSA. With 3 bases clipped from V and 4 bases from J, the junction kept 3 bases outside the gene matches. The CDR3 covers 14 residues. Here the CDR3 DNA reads TGTGCCAGCAGCTTGCAGGGGGTTAATCAGCCCCAGCATTTT. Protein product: CASSLQGVNQPQHF.

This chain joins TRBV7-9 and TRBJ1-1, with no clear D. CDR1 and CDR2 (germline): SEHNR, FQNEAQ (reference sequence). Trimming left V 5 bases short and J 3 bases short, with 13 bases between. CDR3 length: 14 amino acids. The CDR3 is CASSRVYRDTEAFF. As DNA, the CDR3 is TGTGCCAGCAGCCGCGTCTACAGAGACACTGAAGCTTTCTTT.

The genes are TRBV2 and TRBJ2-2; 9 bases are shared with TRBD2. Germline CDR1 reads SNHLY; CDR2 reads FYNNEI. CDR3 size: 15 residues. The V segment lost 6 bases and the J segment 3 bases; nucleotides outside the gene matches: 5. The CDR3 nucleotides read TGTGCCAGCAGGGGGGGCGGGAGGGACACCGGGGAGCTGTTTTTT. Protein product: CASRGGGRDTGELFF.

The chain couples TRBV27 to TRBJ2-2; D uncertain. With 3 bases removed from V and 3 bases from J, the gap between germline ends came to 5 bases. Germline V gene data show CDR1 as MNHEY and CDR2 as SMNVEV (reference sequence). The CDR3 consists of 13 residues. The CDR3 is CASSFQDTGELFF. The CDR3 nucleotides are TGTGCCAGCAGTTTCCAGGACACCGGGGAGCTGTTTTTT.

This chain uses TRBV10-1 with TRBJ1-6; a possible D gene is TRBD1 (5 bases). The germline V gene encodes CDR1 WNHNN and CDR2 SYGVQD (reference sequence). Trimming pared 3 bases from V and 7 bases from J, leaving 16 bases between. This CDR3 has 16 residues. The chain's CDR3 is CASSDRQSVENSPLHF. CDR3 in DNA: TGCGCCAGCAGTGACCGACAGTCGGTAGAGAATTCACCCCTCCACTTT.

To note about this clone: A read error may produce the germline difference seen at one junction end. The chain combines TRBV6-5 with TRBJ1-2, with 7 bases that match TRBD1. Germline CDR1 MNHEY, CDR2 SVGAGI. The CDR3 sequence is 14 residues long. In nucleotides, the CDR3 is TGTGCCAGCCAGGGGACAGTTACCGGGGATGGTTACACCTTC. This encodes CASQGTVTGDGYTF.

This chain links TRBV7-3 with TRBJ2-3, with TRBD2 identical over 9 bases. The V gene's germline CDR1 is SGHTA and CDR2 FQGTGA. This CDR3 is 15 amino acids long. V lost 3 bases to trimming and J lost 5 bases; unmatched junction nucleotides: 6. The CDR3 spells CASSFGTSRGDTQYF. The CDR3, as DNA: TGTGCCAGCAGCTTCGGGACTAGCCGAGGAGATACGCAGTATTTT.

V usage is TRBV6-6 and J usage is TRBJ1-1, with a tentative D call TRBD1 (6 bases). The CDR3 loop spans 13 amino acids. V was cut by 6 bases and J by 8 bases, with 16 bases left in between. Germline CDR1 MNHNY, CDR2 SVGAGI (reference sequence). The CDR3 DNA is TGTGCCAGCAGCCAAACAGGGCTGCTCGAAGCTTTCTTT. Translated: CASSQTGLLEAFF.

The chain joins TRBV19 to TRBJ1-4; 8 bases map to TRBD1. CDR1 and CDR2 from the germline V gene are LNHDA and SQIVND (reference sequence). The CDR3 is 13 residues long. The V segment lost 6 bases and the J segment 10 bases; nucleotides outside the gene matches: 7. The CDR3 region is CASSGQGVGKLFF. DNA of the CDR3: TGTGCCAGTAGCGGACAGGGAGTGGGAAAACTGTTTTTT.

The DNA of the CDR3 is TGCGCCAGCAGCTTGGCCGGGGGGGTCCCCAATGAAGCTTTCTTT. As protein: CASSLAGGVPNEAFF. The V call is TRBV5-1, the J call TRBJ1-1, with D perhaps matching TRBD1 (5 bases). This CDR3 contains 15 residues. Germline-derived CDR1 and CDR2 are SGHRS and YFSETQ. The V end was cut by 0 bases, the J end by 7 bases, with 16 bases between.